These 32 T cell receptor beta chains were all obtained from the same sample, sequenced in a study of coeliac disease. Data came from immunoSEQ multiplex PCR; TCRdb stores just in-frame clones and leaves some out. Altogether about 9,400 clones are present, about 64% being singletons, with the ten largest covering 20% to 25%. Sequences were obtained from lamina propria lymphocytes from the gut. These TCRs come from a woman aged 55-70 years with celiac disease.

The genes are TRBV7-2 and TRBJ2-1; 11 bases are shared with TRBD2. The CDR3 sequence is 16 residues long. V lost 8 bases to trimming and J lost 5 bases; unmatched junction nucleotides: 11. Germline V gene sequence: CDR1 SGHTA, CDR2 FQGNSA. CDR3 coding DNA: TGTGCCAGCGTACTACGACTAGCGGGGTTGAACAATGAGCAGTTCTTC. Amino acid sequence: CASVLRLAGLNNEQFF.

The CDR3 DNA sequence: TGTGCCAGCAGTTCCATCGGACAGGGGCAAGTCTACACCTTC. As protein: CASSSIGQGQVYTF. This chain links TRBV28 with TRBJ1-2; 9 bases are a match to TRBD1. The CDR3 spans 14 residues. Trimming removed 4 bases from V and 10 bases from J; junction bases left unmatched: 10. Per the germline V gene, CDR1 is MDHEN and CDR2 is SYDVKM.

The rearrangement links TRBV25-1 to TRBJ2-7; tentatively, D is TRBD1 (5 bases). V was cut by 4 bases and J by 5 bases, with 15 bases left in between. Germline-derived CDR1 and CDR2 are MGHDK and SYGVNS. This CDR3 comprises 14 residues. The CDR3 loop reads CASSGWWQGDEQYF. DNA of the CDR3: TGTGCCAGCAGTGGGTGGTGGCAGGGCGACGAGCAGTACTTC.

This clone was recorded once. This rearrangement joins TRBV19 to TRBJ2-2; 8 bases match TRBD1. The germline gives CDR1 LNHDA, CDR2 SQIVND (reference sequence). The CDR3 has 15 amino acids. The V gene end was trimmed by 10 bases and the J gene end by 6 bases; junction bases not matched to a gene: 13. DNA for the CDR3: TGTGCCACCCTATCCGACAGGGGCTTATCCGGGGAGCTGTTTTTT. It specifies CATLSDRGLSGELFF.

The genes are TRBV28 and TRBJ2-2, with D perhaps matching TRBD1 (6 bases). Per germline, CDR1 MDHEN and CDR2 SYDVKM. CDR3 length: 13 residues. Between the trimmed V and J ends, which lost 6 bases and 8 bases, there was a span of 13 bases. The CDR3 region has the DNA TGTGCCAGCAGCTCCCAGGGGCCTGGGGAGCTGTTTTTT. This sequence encodes CASSSQGPGELFF.

The rearrangement links TRBV15 to TRBJ2-7, with 7 bases lining up with TRBD1. The CDR3 covers 14 residues. V was pared by 0 bases and J by 3 bases, with 2 bases of the junction left unmatched. Per germline, CDR1 LNHNV and CDR2 YYDKDF (reference sequence). The CDR3 reads CATSRDRDSYEQYF. The CDR3 bases are TGTGCCACCAGCAGAGATAGGGACAGCTACGAGCAGTACTTC.

This clone was seen a handful of times. This rearrangement joins TRBV7-2 to TRBJ1-5, with D possibly being TRBD1 (5 bases). Germline values: CDR1 SGHTA, CDR2 FQGNSA. V lost 3 bases and J lost 7, with 16 bases in between. The CDR3 extends over 15 amino acids. CDR3 DNA: TGTGCCAGCAGCTTTACGGGGGGTTCGGGGCAGCCCCAGCATTTT. Translation: CASSFTGGSGQPQHF. Filled out from reference TRBV7-2 and TRBJ1-5, the complete variable domain reads GAGVSQSPSNKVTEKGKDVELRCDPISGHTALYWYRQSLGQGLEFLIYFQGNSAPDKSGLPSDRFSAERTGGSVSTLTIQRTQQEDSAVYLCASSFTGGSGQPQHFGDGTRLSIL.

J is TRBJ2-7 and V is TRBV4-1; TRBD2 matches 12 bases. This CDR3 has 18 amino acids. The germline V gene has CDR1 MGHRA and CDR2 YSYEKL. The V gene end was trimmed by 4 bases and the J gene end by 2 bases; junction bases not matched to a gene: 12. The CDR3 here is CASSRLGLAGSTTYEQYF. CDR3 DNA sequence: TGCGCCAGCAGCCGCCTAGGACTAGCGGGGTCGACAACCTACGAGCAGTACTTC.

The chain uses TRBV5-5 and TRBJ1-2; 8 bases map to TRBD1. The junction had 5 bases not matched to a gene; V was cut back by 3 bases and J by 7 bases. This CDR3 contains 13 residues. Looked up from germline, CDR1 is SGHKS and CDR2 is YYEKEE (reference sequence). The CDR3 protein is CASSSDRATGYTF. CDR3 nucleotide sequence: TGTGCCAGCAGCTCGGACAGGGCCACTGGCTACACCTTC.

The chain recombines TRBV29-1 with TRBJ1-1; a possible D gene is TRBD1 (5 bases). Germline loops: CDR1 SQVTM, CDR2 ANQGSEA. Trimming took off 3 bases at V and 4 bases at J, with 12 bases between the two ends. This CDR3 is built from 13 residues. This chain's CDR3 is CSVDGGGITEAFF. The CDR3 DNA reads as TGCAGCGTTGACGGGGGAGGGATCACTGAAGCTTTCTTT.

J is TRBJ2-3 and V is TRBV19; D might be TRBD2 (5 bases). There are 12 residues in the CDR3. Germline lookup yields CDR1 LNHDA and CDR2 SQIVND (reference sequence). The V gene lost 8 bases and the J gene lost 6 bases, with 12 bases spanning the gap. CDR3 bases: TGTGCCAGTCAGAGCGCGGGTGATACGCAGTATTTT. This codes for CASQSAGDTQYF.

This clone was seen a handful of times. V is TRBV19 and J is TRBJ2-1, with D possibly matching TRBD2 (5 bases). CDR3 size: 14 residues. Trimming pared 11 bases from V and 0 bases from J, leaving 14 bases between. Looked up from germline, CDR1 is LNHDA and CDR2 is SQIVND (reference sequence). This CDR3 reads CASGLGFSYNEQFF. The CDR3 bases are TGTGCCTCAGGACTGGGGTTCTCCTACAATGAGCAGTTCTTC.

This chain connects TRBV27 to TRBJ2-1; TRBD2 agrees at 8 bases. Germline CDR1 reads MNHEY; CDR2 reads SMNVEV (reference sequence). This CDR3 contains 14 residues. With 10 bases clipped from V and 4 bases from J, the junction kept 9 bases outside the gene matches. In DNA form, the CDR3 reads TGTGCCACTAAGAGCGGGGGATTATACAATGAGCAGTTCTTC. It yields the protein CATKSGGLYNEQFF.

The chain recombines TRBV10-2 with TRBJ2-7, with TRBD1 matching over 8 bases. The length of the CDR3 is 13 residues. With 6 bases clipped from V and 2 bases from J, the junction kept 3 bases outside the gene matches. The V gene's germline CDR1 is WSHSY and CDR2 SAAADI. As DNA, the CDR3 is TGCGCCAGCAGACAGGGGGTTGCCTACGAGCAGTACTTC. Translation gives CASRQGVAYEQYF.

This chain links TRBV19 with TRBJ2-5, with TRBD2 matching 7 bases. V was clipped by 5 bases and J by 4 bases; unmatched bases: 7. This CDR3 region has 14 residues. Germline values: CDR1 LNHDA, CDR2 SQIVND (reference sequence). In DNA, the CDR3 is TGTGCCAGTAGTGAGGGACTATTCTTAGAGACCCAGTACTTC. It is translated as CASSEGLFLETQYF.

V gene TRBV29-1 combines with J gene TRBJ2-1, with a weak D call TRBD2 (6 bases). CDR3 size: 18 residues. Germline-derived CDR1 and CDR2 are SQVTM and ANQGSEA. Between the trimmed V and J ends, which lost 4 bases and 0 bases, there was a span of 22 bases. The CDR3: CSVAGPTRRQRSYNEQFF. The DNA of the CDR3 is TGCAGCGTTGCCGGGCCGACTAGACGCCAACGCTCCTACAATGAGCAGTTCTTC.

The CDR3 DNA is TGCAGCGTTAAGAGGGACAGGGTCGTTGGTGGCTACACCTTC. This translates into CSVKRDRVVGGYTF. The chain carries TRBV29-1 and TRBJ1-2; 9 nucleotides align to TRBD1. The CDR3 extends over 14 amino acids. V shed 5 bases, J shed 7 bases, and the junction held 11 bases outside the gene matches. Looked up from germline, CDR1 is SQVTM and CDR2 is ANQGSEA.

The chain combines TRBV30 with TRBJ1-2; the match to TRBD1 covers 8 bases. V shed 5 bases and J 8 bases; nucleotides not matched to a gene: 10. CDR3 length: 13 amino acids. Germline CDR1 is GTSNPN and CDR2 is SVGIG (reference sequence). Here the CDR3 DNA reads TGTGCCTGGGGAGGACAGGGTGGAAACGGCTACACCTTC. Translating it yields CAWGGQGGNGYTF.

CDR3 amino acids: CACPGDIAETQYF. CDR3 sequence (DNA): TGTGCCTGTCCAGGGGATATTGCGGAGACCCAGTACTTC. J is TRBJ2-5 and V is TRBV30, with a possible D match to TRBD1 (6 bases). Germline V gene sequence: CDR1 GTSNPN, CDR2 SVGIG (reference sequence). With 6 bases removed from V and 5 bases from J, the gap between germline ends came to 16 bases. CDR3 length equals 13 residues.

As DNA, the CDR3 is TGTGCCAGCAGTCCGGCAGGGGGACACAATGAGCAGTTCTTC. The encoded protein is CASSPAGGHNEQFF. The chain uses TRBV27 and TRBJ2-1, with 7 bases lining up with TRBD1. V shed 5 bases and J 5 bases; nucleotides not matched to a gene: 6. There are 14 residues in the CDR3. Per germline, CDR1 MNHEY and CDR2 SMNVEV (reference sequence).

The chain has TRBV27 and TRBJ2-3, with D tentatively TRBD2 (6 bases). Germline V CDR1 and CDR2: MNHEY, SMNVEV (reference sequence). The V end was cut by 0 bases, the J end by 6 bases, with 13 bases between. The CDR3 has 15 amino acids. CDR3 bases: TGTGCCAGCAGTTTATCGGGCCTAGGGAGGGATACGCAGTATTTT. Translation: CASSLSGLGRDTQYF.

This clone has just one count. V and J are TRBV19 and TRBJ1-5; D gene unclear. The germline V gene has CDR1 LNHDA and CDR2 SQIVND (reference sequence). Trimming took off 5 bases at V and 0 bases at J, with 14 bases between the two ends. This CDR3 is built from 16 residues. CDR3 nucleotides: TGTGCCAGTAGTCGAGGTGAATTTCTTAGCAATCAGCCCCAGCATTTT. Amino acids: CASSRGEFLSNQPQHF.

The V call is TRBV5-1, the J call TRBJ1-2; the D is unclear. CDR1 and CDR2 (germline): SGHRS, YFSETQ. The CDR3 length is 13 residues. Deletions cut 0 bases from V and 4 bases from J, with 7 bases between. CDR3 in DNA: TGCGCCAGCAGCTTGGACAGACCCTATGGCTACACCTTC. Translated, it gives CASSLDRPYGYTF.

This chain connects TRBV10-3 to TRBJ2-3; 10 bases line up with TRBD2. The junction had 13 bases not matched to a gene; V was cut back by 8 bases and J by 2 bases. The germline CDR1 and CDR2 sequences are ENHRY and SYGVKD. The CDR3 length is 17 residues. The CDR3: CAIGPGLAGEYTDTQYF. In nucleotides, the CDR3 is TGTGCCATCGGGCCCGGGCTAGCGGGGGAGTACACAGATACGCAGTATTTT.

V and J are TRBV29-1 and TRBJ1-4; 9 nucleotides line up with TRBD1. J gave up 7 bases and V 6 bases, and 6 bases lay outside the gene matches. Germline CDR1 and CDR2: SQVTM and ANQGSEA. The CDR3 runs to 13 residues. The CDR3 here is CSVRQGGSEKLFF. The CDR3 region has the DNA TGCAGCGTCCGACAGGGGGGTAGTGAAAAACTGTTTTTT.

The table lists this clone with a few counts. V is TRBV15 and J is TRBJ1-4; possible D gene TRBD1, 5 bases. The CDR3 is made up of 13 amino acids. The germline V and J ends were trimmed by 1 base and 5 bases, with 5 bases remaining between them. Germline assignment: CDR1 LNHNV and CDR2 YYDKDF (reference sequence). The CDR3: CATSRGGNEKLFF. In DNA, the CDR3 is TGTGCCACCAGCAGAGGGGGCAATGAAAAACTGTTTTTT. The entire variable domain, with the rest obtained from reference TRBV15 and TRBJ1-4, is as follows: DAMVIQNPRYQVTQFGKPVTLSCSQTLNHNVMYWYQQKSSQAPKLLFHYYDKDFNNEADTPDNFQSRRPNTSFCFLDIRSPGLGDTAMYLCATSRGGNEKLFFGSGTQLSVL.

The V call is TRBV18, the J call TRBJ2-1, with D perhaps matching TRBD1 (5 bases). The CDR3 spans 14 residues. The germline V and J ends were trimmed by 3 bases and 10 bases, with 16 bases remaining between them. Germline V gives CDR1 KGHSH, CDR2 LQKENI. CDR3 protein: CASSPGAPFTEQFF. The CDR3 region has the DNA TGTGCCAGCTCACCTGGGGCCCCGTTTACGGAGCAGTTCTTC.

This chain links TRBV18 with TRBJ2-5; TRBD1 aligns across 8 bases. The germline gives CDR1 KGHSH, CDR2 LQKENI. The CDR3 contains 13 residues. The junction had 1 base not matched to a gene; V was cut back by 3 bases and J by 4 bases. The CDR3 spells CASSPGQGETQYF. Written as DNA, the CDR3 is TGTGCCAGCTCACCCGGACAGGGAGAGACCCAGTACTTC.

The rearrangement joins TRBV19 to TRBJ1-2; 7 positions agree with TRBD1. The CDR3 loop spans 13 amino acids. Germline V CDR1 and CDR2: LNHDA, SQIVND (reference sequence). The junction had 4 bases not matched to a gene; V was cut back by 4 bases and J by 5 bases. CDR3 amino acids: CASSNTGDYGYTF. CDR3 DNA sequence: TGTGCCAGTAGTAATACAGGGGATTATGGCTACACCTTC.

J is TRBJ2-7 and V is TRBV9, with D perhaps matching TRBD1 (5 bases). V was shortened by 0 bases and J by 0 bases, with 10 bases between the two germline ends. Germline V gives CDR1 SGDLS, CDR2 YYNGEE. This CDR3 region has 15 residues. The DNA of the CDR3 is TGTGCCAGCAGCGTAGACCCTGACAGCTCCTACGAGCAGTACTTC. This sequence encodes CASSVDPDSSYEQYF.

This clone was picked up a small number of times. The chain links TRBV5-1 to TRBJ1-1, with no clear D. V was shortened by 4 bases and J by 4 bases, with 14 bases between the two germline ends. Germline V gene lookup returns CDR1 SGHRS and CDR2 YFSETQ. The CDR3 has 14 amino acids. This CDR3 reads CASSLPSRGTEAFF. The CDR3 nucleotides are TGCGCCAGCAGCCTACCGTCTCGAGGCACTGAAGCTTTCTTT.

V and J are TRBV29-1 and TRBJ1-2, with a weak D call TRBD1 (5 bases). The CDR3 has 13 residues. Per germline, CDR1 SQVTM and CDR2 ANQGSEA. Trimming pared 4 bases from V and 1 base from J, leaving 10 bases between. The CDR3 is CSVVAGRNYGYTF. The CDR3 DNA reads as TGCAGCGTTGTCGCAGGGCGTAACTATGGCTACACCTTC. The variable domain in full, with the rest retrieved from reference TRBV29-1 and TRBJ1-2, is SAVISQKPSRDICQRGTSLTIQCQVDSQVTMMFWYRQQPGQSLTLIATANQGSEATYESGFVIDKFPISRPNLTFSTLTVSNMSPEDSSIYLCSVVAGRNYGYTFGSGTRLTVV.